These 3 T cell receptor beta chains were sequenced from one sample in a study of control samples from healthy donors and cancer patients. Only in-frame clones appear in the TCRdb table, and some are missing; sequencing was by immunoSEQ multiplex PCR. The data show approximately 90,000 clones, with 85% to 95% seen just once and approximately 1.5% held by the top ten. Sequenced: blood. The receptor set was obtained from a woman in her 30s in good health.

This chain connects TRBV24-1 to TRBJ2-5; D tentatively fits TRBD1 or TRBD2 (5 bases each). V gave up 2 bases and J gave up 9 bases, with 6 bases separating them. In germline, CDR1 is KGHDR, CDR2 SFDVKD. This CDR3 contains 11 residues. CDR3 region: CATSDSGPQYF. DNA for the CDR3: TGTGCCACCAGTGATTCGGGACCCCAGTACTTC.

V gene TRBV4-2 combines with J gene TRBJ2-1, with TRBD2 matching 15 bases. V trimming: 1 base; J trimming: 7 bases; junction bases outside the gene matches: 2. The CDR3 covers 16 residues. Germline loops: CDR1 LGHNA, CDR2 YNFKEQ. CDR3: CASSQAGTSGRNEQFF. The CDR3 DNA sequence: TGTGCCAGCAGCCAAGCCGGGACTAGCGGGAGGAATGAGCAGTTCTTC.

For this clone: The junction departs from the called germline gene at one end, perhaps through a read error. The chain couples TRBV20-1 to TRBJ2-3; D is perhaps TRBD1 (5 bases). The germline gives CDR1 DFQATT, CDR2 SNEGSKA (reference sequence). This CDR3 is 13 amino acids long. The CDR3 loop reads CNASRGNTDTQYF. DNA for the CDR3: TGCAATGCTAGTAGGGGAAACACAGATACGCAGTATTTT.